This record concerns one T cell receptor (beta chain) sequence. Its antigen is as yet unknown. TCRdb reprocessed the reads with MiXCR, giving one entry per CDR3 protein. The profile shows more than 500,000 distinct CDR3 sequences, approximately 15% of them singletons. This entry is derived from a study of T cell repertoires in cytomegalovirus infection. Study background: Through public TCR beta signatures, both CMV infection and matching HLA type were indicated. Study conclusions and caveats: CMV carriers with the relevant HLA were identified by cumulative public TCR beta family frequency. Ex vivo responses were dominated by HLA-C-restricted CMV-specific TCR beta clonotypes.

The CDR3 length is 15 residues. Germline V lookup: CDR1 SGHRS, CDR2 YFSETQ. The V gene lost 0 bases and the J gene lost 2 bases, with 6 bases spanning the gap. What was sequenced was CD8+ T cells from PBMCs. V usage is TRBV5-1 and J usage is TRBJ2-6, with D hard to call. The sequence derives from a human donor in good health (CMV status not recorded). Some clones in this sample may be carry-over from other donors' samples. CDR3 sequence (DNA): TGCGCCAGCAGCTTGGCGGCGGCTGGGGCCAACGTCCTGACTTTC. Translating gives CASSLAAAGANVLTF.